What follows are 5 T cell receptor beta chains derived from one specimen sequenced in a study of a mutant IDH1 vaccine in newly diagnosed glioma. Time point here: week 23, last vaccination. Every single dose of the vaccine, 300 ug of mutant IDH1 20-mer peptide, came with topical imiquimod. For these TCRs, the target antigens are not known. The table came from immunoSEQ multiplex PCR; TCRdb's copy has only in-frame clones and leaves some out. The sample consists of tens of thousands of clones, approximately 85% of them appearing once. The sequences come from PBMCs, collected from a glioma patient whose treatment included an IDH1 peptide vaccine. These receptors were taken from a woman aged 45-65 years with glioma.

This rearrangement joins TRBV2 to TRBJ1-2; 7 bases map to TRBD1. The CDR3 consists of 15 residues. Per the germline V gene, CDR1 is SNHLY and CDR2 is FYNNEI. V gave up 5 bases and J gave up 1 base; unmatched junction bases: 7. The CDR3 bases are TGTGCCAGCAGTCCGGACAGGTCGAATAACTATGGCTACACCTTC. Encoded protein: CASSPDRSNNYGYTF.

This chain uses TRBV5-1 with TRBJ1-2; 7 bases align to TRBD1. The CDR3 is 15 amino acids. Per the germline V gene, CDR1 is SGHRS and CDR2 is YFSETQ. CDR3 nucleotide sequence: TGCGCTACCTCTACCGGGGACAGCCACCTTTATGGCTACACCTTC. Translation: CATSTGDSHLYGYTF. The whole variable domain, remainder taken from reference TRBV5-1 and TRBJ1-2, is KAGVTQTPRYLIKTRGQQVTLSCSPISGHRSVSWYQQTPGQGLQFLFEYFSETQRNKGNFPGRFSGRQFSNSRSEMNVSTLELGDSALYLCATSTGDSHLYGYTFGSGTRLTVV.

CDR3 loop: CASGLVSGGELFF. The CDR3 nucleotides are TGTGCTAGTGGTTTGGTATCGGGCGGGGAGCTGTTTTTT. The V gene is TRBV12-5, the J gene TRBJ2-2; D remains ambiguous. V was cut by 0 bases and J by 7 bases, with 6 bases left in between. The CDR3 extends over 13 amino acids. The germline V gene has CDR1 LGHNT and CDR2 FRNRAP.

CDR3 DNA sequence: TGTGCCAGTAGTTATGGGAACACTGAAGCTTTCTTT. Its translation: CASSYGNTEAFF. V gene TRBV19 combines with J gene TRBJ1-1; D remains unclear. The ends were cut back, 5 bases at V and 1 base at J, with 5 bases in the middle. The CDR3 is 12 amino acids. Per germline, CDR1 LNHDA and CDR2 SQIVND (reference sequence).

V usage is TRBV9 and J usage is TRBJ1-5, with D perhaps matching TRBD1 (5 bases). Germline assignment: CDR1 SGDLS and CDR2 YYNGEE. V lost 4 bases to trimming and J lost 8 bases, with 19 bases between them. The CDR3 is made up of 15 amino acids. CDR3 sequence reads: CASSLGVSSGEPQHF. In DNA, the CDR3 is TGTGCCAGCAGCCTAGGGGTCAGTTCCGGGGAGCCCCAGCATTTT.